This TCR beta chain comes out of a study of T-cell memory formation after mild COVID-19. Overall study: Each donor largely had its own TCR clusters.

This clonotype was detected ten times or more. With 0 bases removed from V and 5 bases from J, the gap between germline ends came to 11 bases. The germline CDR1 and CDR2 sequences are SGHRS and YFSETQ. The CDR3 loop spans 14 amino acids. TCRdb called the 5' RACE reads again in MiXCR, with one record for every CDR3 protein. Of 250,000 to 300,000 distinct CDR3 sequences in the sample, around 8% were seen once. Material: PBMCs or a T cell subset sorted from them (not recorded which). The rearrangement joins TRBV5-1 to TRBJ2-5; D is ambiguous. The sequence was collected from a man aged 18-30 years who had mild COVID-19 (a few samples of this study predate the infection). Cell type and time point are not known. Here the CDR3 DNA reads TGCGCCAGCAGCTTGGGGGGTACCAAGGAGACCCAGTACTTC. Amino acid sequence: CASSLGGTKETQYF.